What follows are 27 T cell receptor beta chains derived from one specimen sequenced in a study of Graves' ophthalmopathy and Graves' hyperthyroidism. RNA transcripts were the source from which TCR beta CDR3 regions were amplified. The authors performed first-round RT-PCR with HTBI primers and then a second-round multiplex PCR. TCRdb re-derived calls from the multiplex PCR reads in MiXCR, one entry per CDR3 protein. The repertoire has roughly 500,000 distinct CDR3 sequences, roughly an eighth of them found once; the top ten carry approximately 9.8%. The specimen sequenced was blood. These receptor sequences come from a woman in her twenties or thirties with Graves' ophthalmopathy.

J is TRBJ2-7 and V is TRBV7-6; 9 nucleotides align to TRBD2. V was clipped by 2 bases and J by 3 bases; unmatched bases: 5. The germline CDR1 and CDR2 sequences are SGHVS and FNYEAQ. The CDR3 contains 15 residues. The CDR3 protein is CASSLFEREDYEQYF. CDR3 coding DNA: TGTGCCAGCAGCTTATTTGAGCGGGAGGACTACGAGCAGTACTTC.

In this sample, this clonotype turned up many times. The chain combines TRBV12-3 or TRBV12-4 with TRBJ2-5; no definite D call. V was trimmed by 6 bases and J by 5 bases, leaving 19 bases between them. This CDR3 region has 15 residues. DNA for the CDR3: TGTGCCAGCAGGCGAAATACGAATATTCGGGAGACCCAGTACTTC. Its translation is CASRRNTNIRETQYF.

This clonotype came up many times. The J gene is TRBJ2-5, the V gene TRBV25-1, with 7 bases matching TRBD2. With V trimmed by 3 bases and J by 5 bases, 9 bases remained unmatched. This CDR3 spans 15 amino acids. The germline V gene has CDR1 MGHDK and CDR2 SYGVNS. This CDR3 is CASSERLARGETQYF. The DNA for the CDR3 is TGTGCCAGCAGTGAGAGGTTGGCGCGGGGGGAGACCCAGTACTTC.

This clonotype was seen ten or more times. The chain combines TRBV28 with TRBJ1-5, with 9 bases matching TRBD1. This CDR3 is built from 15 residues. V shed 7 bases, J shed 7 bases, and the junction held 11 bases outside the gene matches. Germline CDR1 reads MDHEN; CDR2 reads SYDVKM. The DNA of the CDR3 is TGTGCCAGCATCAAATTGGGGACAGGGAGGCAGCCCCAGCATTTT. Its protein product is CASIKLGTGRQPQHF.

This clonotype showed up many times. CDR3 protein: CASSSTLGRYNLYEQYF. CDR3 DNA sequence: TGTGCCAGCAGTTCTACCCTGGGACGTTATAATCTTTACGAGCAGTACTTC. The chain employs TRBV6-2 or TRBV6-3 and TRBJ2-7; the D gene could be TRBD1 or TRBD2 (5 bases each). This CDR3 is 17 amino acids long. With 4 bases removed from V and 4 bases from J, the gap between germline ends came to 23 bases. Germline CDR1 and CDR2: MNHEY and SVGEGT.

Ten or more counts support this clonotype. The rearrangement uses TRBV15 and TRBJ1-5; 9 bases fit TRBD1. The CDR3 is 15 amino acids. V was clipped by 5 bases and J by 6 bases; unmatched bases: 8. CDR1 and CDR2 (germline): LNHNV, YYDKDF (reference sequence). CDR3 bases: TGTGCCACCAGCGGCCGGACAGGGGTTAGTCAGCCCCAGCATTTT. This sequence encodes CATSGRTGVSQPQHF.

This clonotype showed up many times. CDR3 DNA: TGTGCCAGCAGCTTAGAAGGTGGAGGGAATTACGAGCAGTACTTC. Its protein product is CASSLEGGGNYEQYF. The chain is built from TRBV11-3 and TRBJ2-7, with D possibly matching TRBD2 (6 bases). Trimming took 0 bases from V and 4 from J, leaving 13 bases between them. The CDR3 has 15 amino acids. Germline V gives CDR1 SGHNT, CDR2 YENEEA. The full variable domain, its missing parts supplied by reference TRBV11-3 and TRBJ2-7, is EAGVVQSPRYKIIEKKQPVAFWCNPISGHNTLYWYLQNLGQGPELLIRYENEEAVDDSQLPKDRFSAERLKGVDSTLKIQPAELGDSAVYLCASSLEGGGNYEQYFGPGTRLTVT.

This clonotype was recorded at least ten times. The chain has TRBV27 and TRBJ1-2; 7 bases match TRBD1. Germline V lookup: CDR1 MNHEY, CDR2 SMNVEV (reference sequence). This CDR3 is 14 amino acids long. V was pared by 6 bases and J by 3 bases, with 7 bases of the junction left unmatched. The CDR3 DNA reads as TGTGCCAGCAGGAGGGGGCGCATTGACTATGGCTACACCTTC. As protein: CASRRGRIDYGYTF.

The sample holds many counts of this clonotype. V usage is TRBV6-5 and J usage is TRBJ2-5; TRBD2 might be the D (6 bases). V shed 2 bases and J shed 5 bases, with 15 bases lying between them. This CDR3 contains 15 residues. Germline V lookup: CDR1 MNHEY, CDR2 SVGAGI. The CDR3 spells CASSYPLGGDETQYF. The CDR3 DNA sequence: TGTGCCAGCAGTTACCCATTGGGGGGAGATGAGACCCAGTACTTC.

This clonotype was seen many times. The genes are TRBV28 and TRBJ1-1; D may be TRBD1 (5 bases). This CDR3 is built from 15 residues. V dropped 1 base and J dropped 1 base, with 10 bases sitting between them. Germline loops: CDR1 MDHEN, CDR2 SYDVKM. The CDR3 region is CASSLFQGTNTEAFF. In nucleotides, the CDR3 is TGTGCCAGCAGTTTATTTCAGGGCACGAACACTGAAGCTTTCTTT. The full variable domain, rest sourced from reference TRBV28 and TRBJ1-1, is DVKVTQSSRYLVKRTGEKVFLECVQDMDHENMFWYRQDPGLGLRLIYFSYDVKMKEKGDIPEGYSVSREKKERFSLILESASTNQTSMYLCASSLFQGTNTEAFFGQGTRLTVV.

There are many counts of this clonotype. This chain uses TRBV6-1 with TRBJ2-3, with 8 positions matching TRBD2. The V and J ends lost 2 bases and 0 bases, in that order; junction bases with no gene match: 4. CDR3 length: 16 amino acids. From germline, CDR1 is MNHNS and CDR2 SASEGT. CDR3 in DNA: TGTGCCAGCAGTGAACTAGCGGGCGTTAGCACAGATACGCAGTATTTT. Its translation is CASSELAGVSTDTQYF.

This clonotype was counted a few times. V and J are TRBV12-3 or TRBV12-4 and TRBJ1-5; 7 positions match TRBD1. Trimming took 5 bases from V and 7 from J; bases not matched to a gene: 11. The CDR3 has 15 amino acids. The CDR3 DNA reads TGTGCCAGCAGTCCTCCGACAGGGTTGTGGCAGCCCCAGCATTTT. It translates to CASSPPTGLWQPQHF.

This clonotype was counted ten times or more. The chain links TRBV10-3 to TRBJ2-7; D uncertain. The CDR3 is 12 residues long. Trimming took off 5 bases at V and 2 bases at J, with 7 bases between the two ends. Germline V gene sequence: CDR1 ENHRY, CDR2 SYGVKD. CDR3 coding DNA: TGTGCCATCAGTTATCAGCCCTACGAGCAGTACTTC. Encoded protein: CAISYQPYEQYF.

This clonotype was recorded many times. This rearrangement joins TRBV7-9 to TRBJ2-7; tentative D call: TRBD2 (5 bases). The germline V and J ends were trimmed by 6 bases and 4 bases, with 10 bases remaining between them. CDR3 size: 12 residues. CDR1 and CDR2 (germline): SEHNR, FQNEAQ (reference sequence). CDR3 sequence reads: CASSAGRYEQYF. For the CDR3, the DNA is TGTGCCAGCAGTGCGGGCCGGTACGAGCAGTACTTC.

This clonotype occurred a few times. The chain is built from TRBV6-2 or TRBV6-3 and TRBJ2-2; 8 positions agree with TRBD2. CDR3 length: 18 amino acids. Germline assignment: CDR1 MNHEY and CDR2 SVGEGT. V shed 2 bases, J shed 0 bases, and the junction held 8 bases outside the gene matches. Here the CDR3 reads CASSYPTSGHANTGELFF. DNA of the CDR3: TGTGCCAGCAGTTACCCTACTAGCGGACACGCGAACACCGGGGAGCTGTTTTTT.

Details on this clonotype: With a much larger clone just one base away, this may be a read error. This chain connects TRBV20-1 to TRBJ1-5; maybe TRBD1 (6 bases). From germline, CDR1 is DFQATT and CDR2 SNEGSKA (reference sequence). This CDR3 is 14 amino acids long. CDR3 residues: CSARWGHPNQPHHF. In DNA, the CDR3 is TGCAGTGCTAGATGGGGACACCCCAATCAGCCCCATCATTTT.

The chain has TRBV25-1 and TRBJ1-1, with D hard to call. Per germline, CDR1 MGHDK and CDR2 SYGVNS. Trimming took off 5 bases at V and 11 bases at J, with 18 bases between the two ends. There are 13 residues in the CDR3. The CDR3 DNA sequence: TGTGCCAGCAGTCGGCTATGGGGATTCGATGCTTTCTTT. Translated, it gives CASSRLWGFDAFF.

This clonotype was counted ten times or more. The rearrangement joins TRBV28 to TRBJ1-6, with a possible D match to TRBD1 (6 bases). Germline CDR1 and CDR2: MDHEN and SYDVKM. The V end lost 5 bases, the J end lost 7 bases, and 9 bases lay between the germline ends. The CDR3 spans 13 residues. The CDR3: CASSQGLNSPLHF. The CDR3 DNA is TGTGCCAGCAGTCAGGGGTTGAATTCACCCCTCCACTTT.

This sequence joins TRBV11-1 and TRBJ2-7; 9 bases map to TRBD1. Trimming removed 0 bases from V and 0 bases from J; junction bases left unmatched: 3. This CDR3 comprises 16 residues. Germline values: CDR1 SGHAT, CDR2 FQDESV (reference sequence). CDR3 protein: CASSLAGTGPSYEQYF. The CDR3 nucleotides are TGTGCCAGCAGCTTAGCGGGGACAGGGCCCTCCTACGAGCAGTACTTC.

CDR3 nucleotides: TGTGCCATCAGTGAATCTAGCGGGAGGGCCCCGGAGCAGTACTTC. This translates into CAISESSGRAPEQYF. The chain has TRBV10-3 and TRBJ2-7; 12 bases fit TRBD2. The CDR3 is made up of 15 amino acids. With 3 bases clipped from V and 7 bases from J, the junction kept 7 bases outside the gene matches. The germline gives CDR1 ENHRY, CDR2 SYGVKD.

In its sample, this clonotype was seen many times. This chain uses TRBV6-1 with TRBJ2-2; the D is unclear. From germline, CDR1 is MNHNS and CDR2 SASEGT. The germline V and J ends were trimmed by 5 bases and 8 bases, with 9 bases remaining between them. The CDR3 covers 12 residues. The CDR3 spells CASSPTGGELFF. The DNA of the CDR3 is TGTGCCAGCAGTCCTACTGGTGGGGAGCTGTTTTTT.

The chain recombines TRBV19 with TRBJ1-5, with D unresolved. The CDR3 totals 13 residues. V was clipped by 1 base and J by 10 bases, with 11 bases between them. Germline CDR1 and CDR2: LNHDA and SQIVND (reference sequence). The CDR3 region has the DNA TGTGCCAGTAGTATAGCACAAATTGGCCCCCAGCATTTT. Encoded protein: CASSIAQIGPQHF.

Ten or more counts support this clonotype. The J gene is TRBJ2-2, the V gene TRBV12-3 or TRBV12-4, with D unresolved. Between the trimmed V and J ends, which lost 10 bases and 6 bases, there was a span of 12 bases. The CDR3 loop spans 12 amino acids. The CDR3 loop is CATRWEAGELFF. The CDR3 bases are TGTGCCACCCGATGGGAAGCCGGGGAGCTGTTTTTT.

This clonotype was detected ten times or more. It is unclear where the CDR3 begins or ends on the DNA, so no DNA is shown, and the CDR3 is as TCRdb lists it. The chain carries TRBV7-9 and TRBJ1-1; no check of the table's D call, TRBD1, against the DNA was made. Germline CDR1 and CDR2: SEHNR and FQNEAQ (reference sequence). The CDR3 spans 13 amino acids, including both terminal residues. CDR3 sequence: CASSLVGSGNPVF.

A few counts support this clonotype. At one of its ends the junction is not consistent with the germline gene, which may arise from a read error. The chain recombines TRBV12-3 or TRBV12-4 with TRBJ2-7; either TRBD1 or TRBD2 may fit D (6 bases each). CDR3 length equals 15 residues. Here the CDR3 reads CASSRGQGDVDEQHF. The CDR3 DNA reads TGTGCCAGCAGCCGGGGGCAGGGAGATGTGGACGAGCAGCACTTC.

This clonotype came up many times. The rearrangement uses TRBV12-3 or TRBV12-4 and TRBJ2-5; D remains ambiguous. The CDR3 sequence is 11 residues long. V lost 5 bases and J lost 5, with 6 bases in between. The CDR3: CASSQTETQYF. As DNA, the CDR3 is TGTGCCAGCAGTCAGACGGAGACCCAGTACTTC.

This clonotype was recorded at least ten times. The chain links TRBV7-2 to TRBJ2-7; D is undetermined. Germline V CDR1 and CDR2: SGHTA, FQGNSA. Trimming took 2 bases from V and 1 from J, leaving 15 bases between them. The CDR3 totals 16 residues. The CDR3 bases are TGTGCCAGCAGCTTATGGCCCAGAGGCACTTCCTACGAGCAGTACTTC. Translation gives CASSLWPRGTSYEQYF.